This TCR beta chain was sequenced for a study of blood T cell repertoires in COVID-19. Authors' analysis steps: Quantification of nucleated cells was approximated via reference gene primer amplification. Only in-frame clones appear in the TCRdb table, and some are missing; sequencing was by immunoSEQ multiplex PCR. V and J calls and clone size are those listed in that table; D and trimming were worked out from the DNA. The sample shows 150,000 or so clones, just under 85% of them seen only once. The sample taken for sequencing was peripheral blood. This sequence was found in a woman aged 80 or over with acute or convalescent COVID-19.

CDR3 sequence: CASSLTNEKLFF. CDR3 nucleotides: TGTGCCAGCAGCCTGACTAATGAAAAACTGTTTTTT. The V call is TRBV2, the J call TRBJ1-4; D remains ambiguous. The V gene lost 6 bases and the J gene lost 2 bases, with 4 bases spanning the gap. Germline V lookup: CDR1 SNHLY, CDR2 FYNNEI. The length of the CDR3 is 12 residues.